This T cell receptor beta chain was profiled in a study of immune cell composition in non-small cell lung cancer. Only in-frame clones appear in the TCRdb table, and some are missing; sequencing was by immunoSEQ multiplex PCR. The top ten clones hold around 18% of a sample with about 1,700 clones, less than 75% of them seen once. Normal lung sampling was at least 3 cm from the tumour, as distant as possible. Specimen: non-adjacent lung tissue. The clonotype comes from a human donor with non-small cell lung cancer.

For the CDR3, the DNA is TGCAGCGTCCGAGGGGTGGGACAGGGTAACATGGACGAGCAGTACTTC. It specifies CSVRGVGQGNMDEQYF. The rearrangement uses TRBV29-1 and TRBJ2-7; 9 positions agree with TRBD1. The CDR3 length is 16 residues. Germline lookup yields CDR1 SQVTM and CDR2 ANQGSEA. V lost 6 bases and J lost 5; bases outside the gene matches: 17.